Below, one TCR beta chain is given with its context. Its antigen is as yet unknown. The sample comes from a study of cytomegalovirus exposure and HLA in healthy donors. Study-wide findings and caveats: Rates of TCR association differed by HLA locus in a later analysis, with DRB1 highest and HLA-C lowest. Across donors, most TCRs were seen rarely, yet some public ones were widespread. As immune exposure information, only CMV serostatus was available.

Healthy donors of bone marrow made up the group. Germline V gives CDR1 SGHAT, CDR2 FQNNGV. V dropped 7 bases and J dropped 0; count of bases not matched to a gene: 12. The CDR3 is 17 amino acids. PCR amplification relied on 60 Vbeta primers (plus 13 Jbeta primers). Clones were read by immunoSEQ multiplex PCR, and TCRdb kept only the in-frame ones, dropping some. The table has about 150,000 clones, under 75% seen once. The sequence was obtained from a woman in her sixties or seventies in good health and CMV-seropositive. Sequenced input: PBMCs. The rearrangement joins TRBV11-2 to TRBJ2-1, with 7 nucleotides matching TRBD2. Here the CDR3 DNA reads TGTGCCAGCACCTCTAGACTAGCTGGGTCCTCCTACAATGAGCAGTTCTTC. This translates into CASTSRLAGSSYNEQFF. Full variable domain (outside the CDR3, taken from reference TRBV11-2 and TRBJ2-1): EAGVAQSPRYKIIEKRQSVAFWCNPISGHATLYWYQQILGQGPKLLIQFQNNGVVDDSQLPKDRFSAERLKGVDSTLKIQPAKLEDSAVYLCASTSRLAGSSYNEQFFGPGTRLTVL.